The T cell receptor beta chain described here comes from a study of cytomegalovirus exposure and HLA in healthy donors. J lost 7 bases, V lost 0 bases, and 6 bases had no gene match. This CDR3 region has 15 residues. Germline V gene sequence: CDR1 SGHKS, CDR2 YYEKEE (reference sequence). The PCR was carried out with 60 Vbeta primers and 13 Jbeta primers. Sequenced by immunoSEQ multiplex PCR; TCRdb stores in-frame clones only, minus some. The sample contains about 120,000 clones, 81% of which appear only once. Sequencing was performed on PBMCs. This sequence originates from a woman aged 40 to 55 in good health and CMV-seronegative. The J gene is TRBJ1-4, the V gene TRBV5-5, with TRBD1 matching over 7 bases. The CDR3, as DNA: TGTGCCAGCAGCTTGGAAGGGGGCTGGGGTGAAAAACTGTTTTTT. It specifies CASSLEGGWGEKLFF.